This T cell receptor (beta chain) was documented in a study of blood T cell repertoires in COVID-19. This table comes from immunoSEQ multiplex PCR, and its TCRdb copy is limited to in-frame clones, with some not included. The table includes about 62,000 clones, about 83% detected once. V dropped 0 bases and J dropped 8; count of bases not matched to a gene: 4. This CDR3 has 15 residues. Germline CDR1 is LGHNA and CDR2 is YNFKEQ. The sequence was obtained from a human donor in a cohort sampled during active COVID-19. The chain combines TRBV4-2 with TRBJ1-4; 9 positions match TRBD1. The sample was peripheral blood. CDR3 coding DNA: TGTGCCAGCAGCCAAGATTTTGGACAGGGGGAAAAACTGTTTTTT. As protein: CASSQDFGQGEKLFF.